This T cell receptor beta chain stems from a study of T cells in Graves' hyperthyroidism and ophthalmopathy. Amplified TCR beta CDR3 regions derived from RNA transcripts. HTBI primers were employed in a first-round RT-PCR of the TCR CDR3. TCRdb called the multiplex PCR reads again in MiXCR, with one record for every CDR3 protein. The sample has 490,000 or so distinct CDR3 sequences, 15% to 20% seen once; the top ten hold 25% to 30%. V shed 1 base, J shed 7 bases, and the junction held 10 bases outside the gene matches. CDR3 length: 14 amino acids. Germline V CDR1 and CDR2: DFQATT, SNEGSKA (reference sequence). Clinical symptoms, serum thyroxine and TRAb, thyroid ultrasound and orbital computed tomography were used for the diagnoses. Study-level points and caveats: Among clonotypes expanded in thyroid above 0.001, most were also found in blood. Through a model of 13 V-J features, ophthalmopathy was separated from stable hyperthyroidism. The model forecast ophthalmopathy, anticipating it by a median about 7 months before onset.

Comment on this clonotype: Its antigen is not known.

This sequence joins TRBV20-1 and TRBJ2-7, with 7 bases fitting TRBD1. The sequenced sample was blood. This clonotype was obtained from a woman in her 30s with Graves' ophthalmopathy. The DNA for the CDR3 is TGCAGTGCTAGAGTACAGGGGACAACGGGTGAGCAGTACTTC. Protein sequence: CSARVQGTTGEQYF.